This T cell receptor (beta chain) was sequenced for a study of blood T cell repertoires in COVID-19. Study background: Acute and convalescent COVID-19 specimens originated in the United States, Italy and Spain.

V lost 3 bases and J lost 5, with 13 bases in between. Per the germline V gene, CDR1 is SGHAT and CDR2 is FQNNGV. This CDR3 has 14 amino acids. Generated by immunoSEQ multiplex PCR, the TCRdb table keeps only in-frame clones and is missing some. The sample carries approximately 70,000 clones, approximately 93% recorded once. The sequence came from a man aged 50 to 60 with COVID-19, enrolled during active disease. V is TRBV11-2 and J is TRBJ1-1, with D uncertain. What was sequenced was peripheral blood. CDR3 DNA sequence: TGTGCCAGCAGCTTGCAGGAACTAGGGACTGAAGCTTTCTTT. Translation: CASSLQELGTEAFF.